Included here is one TCR beta chain sequence, with context. Its antigen remains unidentified. Base qualities are not provided; no much larger clone lies one nucleotide away. The data were obtained in a study of T-cell reconstitution after alpha-beta-depleted transplantation in children listed by TCRdb under 2016. About the full investigation: The study quantitatively tracked T-cell immune reconstitution after TCRalphabeta/CD19-depleted allogeneic hematopoietic cell transplantation in children using TCR repertoire profiling.

Library preparation used PCR. Instrument on record: Illumina HiSeq 2500. TCR library preparation used molecular barcoding, with unique molecular identifiers applied to normalize quantification of the TCRbeta repertoire. TCRdb ran its own pipeline on the public reads, namely fastp trimming at Q25 and MiXCR clone calling, and kept in-frame beta chains. Entries that share a CDR3 protein sequence are merged under the most common genes and DNA. For this sample there are about 270,000 distinct CDR3 sequences; 9.9% appear just once. The top ten clonotypes cover roughly a tenth of the sample. This TCR came from a human donor who donated a stem cell graft to a child with SCID. Here the sequenced sample was PBMCs from the stem cell graft donor, taken from the stem cell graft.

CDR3 loop: CSVARENQPQHF. The DNA reads as follows: TGCAGCGTTGCCCGGGAAAATCAGCCCCAGCATTTT. The rearrangement combines TRBV29-1 with TRBJ1-5; no D segment can be confidently identified. From the germline V gene, CDR1 is SQVTM and CDR2 is ANQGSEA. V gives up 4 bases and J gives up 4 bases, and the segment between their germline ends measures 8 bases. From cysteine to phenylalanine, the CDR3 is 12 amino acids long. The entry retains the CDR3 DNA only, 36 bases that are in frame from base 1.